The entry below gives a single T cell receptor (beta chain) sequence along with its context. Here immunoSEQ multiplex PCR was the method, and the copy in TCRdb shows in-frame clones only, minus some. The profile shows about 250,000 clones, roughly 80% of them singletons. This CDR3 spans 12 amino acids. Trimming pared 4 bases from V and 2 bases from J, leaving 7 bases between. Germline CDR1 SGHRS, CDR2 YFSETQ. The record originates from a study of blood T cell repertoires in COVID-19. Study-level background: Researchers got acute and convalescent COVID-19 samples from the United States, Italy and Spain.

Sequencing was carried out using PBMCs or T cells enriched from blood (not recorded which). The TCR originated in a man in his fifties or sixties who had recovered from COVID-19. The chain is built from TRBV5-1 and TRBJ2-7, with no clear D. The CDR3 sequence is CASSLRPYEQYF. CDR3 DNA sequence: TGCGCCAGCAGCCTACGTCCCTACGAGCAGTACTTC. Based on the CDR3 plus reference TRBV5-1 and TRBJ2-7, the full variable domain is KAGVTQTPRYLIKTRGQQVTLSCSPISGHRSVSWYQQTPGQGLQFLFEYFSETQRNKGNFPGRFSGRQFSNSRSEMNVSTLELGDSALYLCASSLRPYEQYFGPGTRLTVT.